Below, one TCR beta chain is given with its context. Antigen unknown. The entry originates in a study of shared clonotypes between healthy human individuals. TCRdb's table, derived via immunoSEQ multiplex PCR, lists solely in-frame clones and lacks some. Of under 1 million clones listed, 85% to 95% are singletons. Overall study results and limits: Non-shared clonotypes had lower generation probabilities than clonotypes shared by all four sorted-subset donors.

This CDR3 has 16 residues. Germline CDR1 and CDR2: SGHRS and YFSETQ. The V and J ends lost 2 bases and 0 bases, in that order; junction bases with no gene match: 8. Terminally differentiated effector memory CD45RA+ cells were left out of the naive CD8 fraction, which was CD45RO-negative and positively selected for CCR7. This sequence was found in a man aged 25-45 years in good health. Sequencing was carried out using naive CD8+ T cells sorted from blood. V gene TRBV5-1 combines with J gene TRBJ2-7; TRBD1 agrees at 7 bases. The DNA for the CDR3 is TGCGCCAGCAGCTTCTCAGACAGGGACCCCTCCTACGAGCAGTACTTC. Translated: CASSFSDRDPSYEQYF.